Sequencing of this T cell receptor beta chain was carried out in a study of cytomegalovirus exposure and HLA in healthy donors. Study as a whole: Early released data had tens of millions of unique TCRs, all coming from HLA-typed donors.

Notes on the study in general: Reported performance of the classifier showed diagnosis of cytomegalovirus status with high specificity and sensitivity. Later work found most CMV-associated TCR beta chains apparently HLA-restricted.

CDR1 and CDR2 from the germline V gene are KGHSH and LQKENI. Trimming at V came to 3 bases and at J to 1 base, leaving 15 bases not matched to a gene. The length of the CDR3 is 20 residues. A word on this clone: Its cognate antigen is unknown.

Both 60 Vbeta primers and 13 Jbeta primers went into the PCR. Here immunoSEQ multiplex PCR was the method, and the copy in TCRdb shows in-frame clones only, minus some. The table shows around 120,000 clones, with about four fifths occurring only once. The chain recombines TRBV18 with TRBJ2-1; 10 bases align to TRBD1. This clonotype originated in a young man in good health and CMV-seronegative. The sequenced material came from PBMCs. CDR3 sequence (DNA): TGTGCCAGCTCACCTAGGGTTGGGACAGGGGACTTTAGGTCCTACAATGAGCAGTTCTTC. Translation gives CASSPRVGTGDFRSYNEQFF.